This T cell receptor beta chain was identified during a study of CD8+ T cells in alopecia areata. Points from the study as a whole: Clonality was higher in lesional than normal scalp, especially in alopecia totalis/universalis.

As regards this clone: Antigen: not known.

Extracted from the samples, RNA was reverse transcribed into cDNA to serve as the sequencing template. Using immunoSEQ multiplex PCR, the repertoire was profiled, and TCRdb retains in-frame clones only, with some absent. In the table there are about 100,000 clones, approximately 63% of which are singletons. V lost 4 bases, J lost 0 bases, and 3 bases stayed unmatched. The CDR3 runs to 15 residues. Germline V CDR1 and CDR2: SGHRS, YFSETQ. This rearrangement joins TRBV5-1 to TRBJ2-5, with 10 positions matching TRBD2. This receptor was obtained from a human donor in good health. Specimen: CD8+ T cells sorted from blood. The DNA for the CDR3 is TGCGCCAGCAGCCTCCTAGCGGGGGACCAAGAGACCCAGTACTTC. Amino acid sequence: CASSLLAGDQETQYF.